This T cell receptor (beta chain) derives from a study of T cells of healthy individuals. The CDR3 covers 14 residues. V was clipped by 1 base and J by 2 bases, with 9 bases between them. Germline V gene data show CDR1 as SGHVS and CDR2 as FQNEAQ. One entry per CDR3 protein results from TCRdb running MiXCR on the 5' RACE reads. This sample yields about 41,000 distinct CDR3 sequences, of which 4% to 5% are seen a single time; 9.2% belongs to the top ten. At least ten counts were recorded for this clonotype. The chain is built from TRBV7-8 and TRBJ2-7; D is undetermined. The origin of this receptor is a human donor in good health. CDR3 sequence: CASSLVFNTYEQYF. In nucleotides, the CDR3 is TGTGCCAGCAGCTTAGTTTTCAATACCTACGAGCAGTACTTC.